These 6 T cell receptor beta chains share one sample of origin, sequenced in a study of T cell repertoires in cytomegalovirus infection. TCRdb passed the reads through MiXCR, listing each CDR3 protein once. Altogether 830,000 or so distinct CDR3 sequences are present, about 33% being singletons, with the ten largest covering under 15%. What these receptors recognize is not known. This material consisted of cultured CD8+ T cells from PBMCs, taken from culture after CMV antigen stimulation. Receptors originate from a human donor in good health (CMV status not recorded). Some clones in this sample may be carry-over from other donors' samples.

This clonotype was seen ten or more times. The rearrangement joins TRBV7-8 to TRBJ2-6; D is undetermined. CDR1 is SGHVS, CDR2 FQNEAQ, per germline. This CDR3 has 17 amino acids. The V end was cut by 5 bases, the J end by 0 bases, with 14 bases between. In nucleotides, the CDR3 is TGTGCCAGCAGCCCAACAACAGAGTTCTCTGGGGCCAACGTCCTGACTTTC. Protein: CASSPTTEFSGANVLTF.

The chain links TRBV24-1 to TRBJ2-1, with 8 bases that match TRBD1. The CDR3 covers 14 residues. V lost 2 bases and J lost 7; bases outside the gene matches: 3. Per germline, CDR1 KGHDR and CDR2 SFDVKD. CDR3 in DNA: TGTGCCACCAGTGATTCGGACAGGGTGAATGAGCAGTTCTTC. It is translated as CATSDSDRVNEQFF.

The table lists this clonotype with a few counts. The chain carries TRBV20-1 and TRBJ1-1, with D maybe TRBD1 (6 bases). CDR1 is DFQATT, CDR2 SNEGSKA, per germline (reference sequence). Trimming pared 4 bases from V and 1 base from J, leaving 7 bases between. The CDR3 consists of 12 residues. CDR3 nucleotide sequence: TGCAGTGCTAAGACAGGGAACACTGAAGCTTTCTTT. It is translated as CSAKTGNTEAFF.

The chain employs TRBV19 and TRBJ2-4; a weak D match, TRBD2 (6 bases). Trimming stripped 7 bases from V and 7 bases from J, with 20 bases between. In germline, CDR1 is LNHDA, CDR2 SQIVND (reference sequence). The CDR3 length is 15 residues. CDR3 loop: CASTLPGRAGNIQYF. For the CDR3, the DNA is TGTGCCAGTACCCTCCCGGGACGGGCGGGGAACATTCAGTACTTC.

This clonotype was observed a handful of times. V and J are TRBV28 and TRBJ2-7, with 7 bases fitting TRBD1. The J segment lost 2 bases and the V segment lost 3 bases, leaving 1 base of the junction unmatched. The germline gives CDR1 MDHEN, CDR2 SYDVKM. The CDR3 sequence is 13 residues long. The chain's CDR3 is CASSFTGAYEQYV. For the CDR3, the DNA is TGTGCCAGCAGTTTTACAGGGGCCTACGAGCAGTACGTC.

The chain is built from TRBV20-1 and TRBJ2-2, with 9 nucleotides matching TRBD1. The CDR3 has 15 residues. J gave up 5 bases and V 0 bases, and 4 bases lay outside the gene matches. The V gene's germline CDR1 is DFQATT and CDR2 SNEGSKA (reference sequence). The CDR3 is CSARDRGQGTGELFF. The CDR3 bases are TGCAGTGCTAGAGATAGGGGACAGGGAACCGGGGAGCTGTTTTTT.